Reported below is one TCR beta chain. Its antigen is currently unknown. There are 13 residues in the CDR3. V was pared by 4 bases and J by 6 bases, with 12 bases between. The germline CDR1 and CDR2 sequences are SNHLY and FYNNEI. The data are from a study of cytomegalovirus exposure and HLA in healthy donors. For the study at large: Early released data comprised around 85 million unique TCRs from HLA-typed donors. Ancestry clustering placed 70% to 90% of several hundred genotyped donors in the Caucasian-associated cluster. General study results and limits: Most CMV-associated TCR beta chains were later found to appear HLA-restricted. A later analysis reportedly found that, within productive TCRs, an Asian-associated ancestry cluster had fewer N-insertions than the mean observed across the approximately 660 donors.

PCR employed 60 Vbeta and 13 Jbeta primers. Only in-frame clones appear in the TCRdb table, and some are missing; sequencing was by immunoSEQ multiplex PCR. This sample's table reports fewer than 200,000 clones. This chain links TRBV2 with TRBJ1-1, with no clear D. Sequencing used PBMCs. The TCR originated in a woman aged 55 to 70 in good health and CMV-seronegative. This CDR3 is CASSGRLESEAFF. CDR3 DNA: TGTGCCAGCAGTGGGAGATTAGAGTCTGAAGCTTTCTTT.